The next 8 T cell receptor beta chains were all read from a single sample in a study of OX40 agonist ivuxolimab in advanced cancers. Assay: immunoSEQ multiplex PCR; the TCRdb copy retains only in-frame clones and omits some. The sample shows about 11,000 clones, roughly 86% of them seen only once. The starting material was CD4+ or CD8+ T cells sorted from blood, obtained in a trial of the OX40 agonist ivuxolimab. The source is an adult with an advanced solid tumor such as melanoma, head and neck, liver or kidney cancer.

The chain employs TRBV10-3 and TRBJ2-1; possibly TRBD2 for D (6 bases). The CDR3 sequence is 12 residues long. Trimming shortened V by 3 bases and J by 10 bases, and 10 bases separated the two germline ends. CDR1 is ENHRY, CDR2 SYGVKD, per germline. The CDR3 loop reads CAISESLAEQFF. The CDR3 DNA sequence: TGTGCCATCAGTGAATCCCTAGCGGAGCAGTTCTTC.

The rearrangement links TRBV23-1 to TRBJ2-4, with 7 bases aligning to TRBD1. TRBV23-1 is known as an ORF, though its function is uncertain. The trim removed 6 bases at V and 5 bases at J, leaving 7 bases unmatched. The CDR3 runs to 14 residues. The CDR3 loop reads CASRKQGLENIQYF. DNA for the CDR3: TGCGCCAGCAGGAAACAGGGGCTGGAAAACATTCAGTACTTC.

The V call is TRBV18, the J call TRBJ1-4; a weak D match, TRBD1 (5 bases). Germline V gene data show CDR1 as KGHSH and CDR2 as LQKENI. CDR3 length: 13 amino acids. V was pared by 4 bases and J by 7 bases, with 10 bases between. The DNA for the CDR3 is TGTGCCAGCTCACGGGGGTTTGGTGAAAAACTGTTTTTT. Protein product: CASSRGFGEKLFF.

V is TRBV27 and J is TRBJ1-5; 12 bases are a match to TRBD1. The CDR3 spans 15 residues. V lost 5 bases and J lost 7; bases outside the gene matches: 6. CDR1 and CDR2 from the germline V gene are MNHEY and SMNVEV (reference sequence). CDR3 coding DNA: TGTGCCAGCAGTCAGGGGACAGGGGGCGACCAGCCCCAGCATTTT. The encoded protein is CASSQGTGGDQPQHF.

This clone was seen more than once but under ten times. This chain connects TRBV30 to TRBJ1-1, with D possibly TRBD1 on 5 matching bases. Trimming took off 2 bases at V and 5 bases at J, with 12 bases between the two ends. The CDR3 length is 13 residues. CDR1 and CDR2 (germline): GTSNPN, SVGIG (reference sequence). The CDR3 sequence: CAWSLTVGTEAFF. The DNA for the CDR3 is TGTGCCTGGAGTTTGACAGTGGGAACTGAAGCTTTCTTT.

In this sample, this clone turned up once. The chain couples TRBV28 to TRBJ1-5, with 12 bases aligning to TRBD1. Germline loops: CDR1 MDHEN, CDR2 SYDVKM. After removal of 3 bases from V and 1 base from J, the junction contained 7 bases not matched to a gene. This CDR3 spans 18 amino acids. CDR3 DNA sequence: TGTGCCAGCAGTTTGTCCATGGGACAGGGGGCGAGCAATCAGCCCCAGCATTTT. Translation gives CASSLSMGQGASNQPQHF.

The V call is TRBV7-8, the J call TRBJ2-4, with unresolved D. Germline CDR1 SGHVS, CDR2 FQNEAQ. The CDR3 has 18 residues. Trimming pared 0 bases from V and 3 bases from J, leaving 18 bases between. The CDR3 DNA sequence: TGTGCCAGCAGCTTAGCTCGGTGGGCTCCTAAAGGCAAAAACATTCAGTACTTC. This translates into CASSLARWAPKGKNIQYF.

The gene calls are TRBV19 and TRBJ2-1, with D unresolved. The CDR3 spans 11 residues. V shed 6 bases and J shed 7 bases, with 7 bases lying between them. Germline assignment: CDR1 LNHDA and CDR2 SQIVND (reference sequence). The CDR3 sequence: CASRELNEQFF. The CDR3 coding sequence is TGTGCCAGTAGAGAATTGAATGAGCAGTTCTTC.